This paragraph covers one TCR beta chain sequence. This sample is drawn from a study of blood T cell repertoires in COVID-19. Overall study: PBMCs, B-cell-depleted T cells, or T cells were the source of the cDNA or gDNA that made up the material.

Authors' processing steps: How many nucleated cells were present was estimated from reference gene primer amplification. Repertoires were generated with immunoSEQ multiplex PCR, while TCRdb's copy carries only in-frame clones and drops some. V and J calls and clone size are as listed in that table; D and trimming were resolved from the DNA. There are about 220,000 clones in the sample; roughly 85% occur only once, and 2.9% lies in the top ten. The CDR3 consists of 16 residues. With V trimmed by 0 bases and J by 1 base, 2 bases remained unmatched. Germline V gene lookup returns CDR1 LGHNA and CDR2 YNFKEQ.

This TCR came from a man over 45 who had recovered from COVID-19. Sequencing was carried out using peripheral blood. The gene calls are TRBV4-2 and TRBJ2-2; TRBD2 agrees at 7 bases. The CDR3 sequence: CASSQDKRGNTGELFF. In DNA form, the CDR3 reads TGTGCCAGCAGCCAAGATAAGCGGGGGAACACCGGGGAGCTGTTTTTT.